This T cell receptor beta chain was recorded in a study of blood T cell repertoires in COVID-19. Trimming took off 5 bases at V and 4 bases at J, with 12 bases between the two ends. Germline-derived CDR1 and CDR2 are SGHVS and FQNEAQ. CDR3 size: 13 residues. Authors' analysis steps: Scientists estimated how many nucleated cells there were by amplifying reference gene primers. Repertoires were generated with immunoSEQ multiplex PCR, while TCRdb's copy carries only in-frame clones and drops some. V and J calls and clone size are copied from that table; D and trimming were computed from the DNA. The table has about 390,000 clones, around 87% seen once; the top ten hold roughly a tenth. Living in 25 or so US areas, the participants were between roughly 18 and 89 years of age. Participants' own reports of clinical history determined their cohort assignment. Cohort 3 donors counted as recovered after two negative PCRs, clearance, or resolved symptoms.

The TCR sequence derives from a woman between 45 and 60 years old who had recovered from COVID-19. What was sequenced was PBMCs or T cells enriched from blood (not recorded which). This chain connects TRBV7-8 to TRBJ2-7; D is possibly TRBD2 (6 bases). The chain's CDR3 is CASSRTGVYEQYF. CDR3 coding DNA: TGTGCCAGCAGCCGAACGGGGGTTTACGAGCAGTACTTC. The full variable domain, with the rest looked up from reference TRBV7-8 and TRBJ2-7, is GAGVSQSPRYKVAKRGQDVALRCDPISGHVSLFWYQQALGQGPEFLTYFQNEAQLDKSGLPSDRFFAERPEGSVSTLKIQRTQQEDSAVYLCASSRTGVYEQYFGPGTRLTVT.